One and the same sample provided the 18 T cell receptor beta chains below, sequenced in a study of T cells in Graves' hyperthyroidism and ophthalmopathy. Template material for amplifying TCR beta CDR3 regions consisted of RNA transcripts. With the HTBI primer set, the TCR CDR3 went through a first round of RT-PCR. Using its own MiXCR run on the multiplex PCR reads, TCRdb lists one record per CDR3 protein. The table lists more than 350,000 distinct CDR3 sequences, over 12% of them singletons. Sequenced input: blood. The source of these receptors is a woman aged 55 to 70 with Graves' ophthalmopathy.

Notes on this clonotype: This could be a read error, since a much larger clone is one nucleotide away. The rearrangement links TRBV10-3 to TRBJ2-5; a possible D gene is TRBD1 (5 bases). The CDR3 length is 16 residues. CDR1 is ENHRY and CDR2 is SYGVKD in the germline V gene. For the CDR3, the DNA is TGTACCATCAGTGAGGCAAAAGGGGCTAACCAAGAGACCCAGTACTTC. This codes for CTISEAKGANQETQYF.

This clonotype was counted many times. The chain recombines TRBV6-1 with TRBJ2-7, with 8 nucleotides matching TRBD1. With V trimmed by 6 bases and J by 0 bases, 7 bases remained unmatched. CDR3 length: 15 residues. The germline gives CDR1 MNHNS, CDR2 SASEGT. For the CDR3, the DNA is TGTGCCAGCAGACGGGACAGGAGGAGCTCCTACGAGCAGTACTTC. Amino acids: CASRRDRRSSYEQYF.

This clonotype was detected many times. V is TRBV27 and J is TRBJ2-1; no reliable D call. CDR3 length equals 15 residues. The V and J ends lost 6 bases and 7 bases respectively, with 19 bases between them. Per the germline V gene, CDR1 is MNHEY and CDR2 is SMNVEV (reference sequence). Written as DNA, the CDR3 is TGTGCCAGCAGCCCCGGAAGAGAAGCCCCGAATGAGCAGTTCTTC. Translation gives CASSPGREAPNEQFF.

Ten or more counts support this clonotype. The rearrangement links TRBV12-3 or TRBV12-4 to TRBJ1-5; 11 bases map to TRBD1. The junction had 6 bases not matched to a gene; V was cut back by 6 bases and J by 2 bases. CDR3 length equals 16 residues. CDR3 nucleotide sequence: TGTGCCAGCAGCCAGGACAGGGGGCCGGGCAATCAGCCCCAGCATTTT. Protein: CASSQDRGPGNQPQHF.

This clonotype occurred a few times. The genes are TRBV10-3 and TRBJ1-1; TRBD1 might be the D (5 bases). Trimming took 2 bases from V and 0 from J, leaving 7 bases between them. The germline V gene has CDR1 ENHRY and CDR2 SYGVKD. The CDR3 length is 14 residues. CDR3 region: CAISEGGVNTEAFF. The CDR3 DNA reads as TGTGCCATCAGTGAGGGGGGAGTGAACACTGAAGCTTTCTTT.

This clonotype was counted ten times or more. This rearrangement joins TRBV10-3 to TRBJ1-5; TRBD1 is a possible D gene (6 bases). CDR1 and CDR2 from the germline V gene are ENHRY and SYGVKD. Between the trimmed V and J ends, which lost 2 bases and 3 bases, there was a span of 8 bases. The CDR3 has 14 residues. The CDR3, as DNA: TGTGCCATCAGTGAGACAGGGCCCAATCAGCCCCAGCATTTT. Protein sequence: CAISETGPNQPQHF.

Ten or more counts support this clonotype. J is TRBJ2-1 and V is TRBV20-1; TRBD1 agrees at 9 bases. Germline assignment: CDR1 DFQATT and CDR2 SNEGSKA (reference sequence). V gave up 6 bases and J gave up 7 bases; unmatched junction bases: 13. The CDR3 runs 15 residues. CDR3 sequence: CSANVGTGPRNEQFF. Here the CDR3 DNA reads TGCAGTGCCAATGTAGGGACAGGGCCTCGGAATGAGCAGTTCTTC.

This clonotype has a handful of counts. The V call is TRBV4-1, the J call TRBJ2-1, with 12 bases aligning to TRBD2. After removal of 0 bases from V and 0 bases from J, the junction contained 6 bases not matched to a gene. From germline, CDR1 is MGHRA and CDR2 YSYEKL. There are 19 residues in the CDR3. The CDR3 is CASSQDGASGRVSYNEQFF. The CDR3 DNA reads TGCGCCAGCAGCCAAGACGGAGCTAGCGGGAGGGTCTCCTACAATGAGCAGTTCTTC.

This chain links TRBV12-3 or TRBV12-4 with TRBJ2-6; D uncertain. The V end lost 8 bases, the J end lost 0 bases, and 5 bases lay between the germline ends. The CDR3 covers 13 residues. The DNA for the CDR3 is TGTGCCAGCGGTAGCTCTGGGGCCAACGTCCTGACTTTC. Its translation is CASGSSGANVLTF.

This clonotype came up many times. The chain links TRBV3-1 to TRBJ2-2; possible D gene TRBD2, 5 bases. V lost 1 base, J lost 4 bases, and 16 bases lay in between. The CDR3 has 17 amino acids. CDR1 and CDR2 (germline): LGHDT, YNNKEL (reference sequence). This CDR3 reads CASSQVRAGFGTGELFF. CDR3 coding DNA: TGTGCCAGCAGCCAAGTGAGGGCAGGATTTGGCACCGGGGAGCTGTTTTTT.

This clonotype showed up many times. CDR3 bases: TGTGCCAGCAGTTCCTCTCTAGCGGGCGACTACAATGAGCAGTTCTTC. It translates to CASSSSLAGDYNEQFF. The chain links TRBV6-1 to TRBJ2-1; TRBD2 aligns across 8 bases. Looked up from germline, CDR1 is MNHNS and CDR2 is SASEGT. The trim removed 5 bases at V and 3 bases at J, leaving 9 bases unmatched. The CDR3 has 16 residues.

This rearrangement joins TRBV15 to TRBJ2-2; D is unclear. Germline V CDR1 and CDR2: LNHNV, YYDKDF (reference sequence). This CDR3 is 14 amino acids long. V was trimmed by 1 base and J by 3 bases, leaving 6 bases between them. The CDR3 DNA reads TGTGCCACCAGCAGAGCCGAATACACCGGGGAGCTGTTTTTT. This translates into CATSRAEYTGELFF.

The rearrangement uses TRBV12-3 or TRBV12-4 and TRBJ2-6, with D uncertain. This CDR3 region has 15 residues. V lost 2 bases and J 2 bases, leaving 7 bases between the germline ends. CDR3 in DNA: TGTGCCAGCAGTTTATGGGTCGCTGGGGCCAACGTCCTGACTTTC. It yields the protein CASSLWVAGANVLTF.

In this sample, this clonotype turned up many times. This chain uses TRBV30 with TRBJ2-2, with 7 bases matching TRBD2. V was pared by 5 bases and J by 7 bases, with 10 bases of the junction left unmatched. CDR3 length: 14 residues. Germline V gene data show CDR1 as GTSNPN and CDR2 as SVGIG (reference sequence). CDR3 sequence reads: CAWATSLAGGELFF. The CDR3 DNA sequence: TGTGCCTGGGCGACTAGCTTAGCCGGCGGGGAGCTGTTTTTT.

This clonotype was detected many times. The chain combines TRBV5-1 with TRBJ2-3, with D maybe TRBD1 (5 bases). This CDR3 is 14 amino acids long. V shed 4 bases and J shed 2 bases, with 11 bases lying between them. Germline CDR1 and CDR2: SGHRS and YFSETQ. The CDR3 DNA reads TGCGCCAGCAGCCTCAGGGATAACACAGATACGCAGTATTTT. Its protein product is CASSLRDNTDTQYF.

This clonotype showed up many times. The chain carries TRBV4-1 and TRBJ2-3, with D perhaps matching TRBD1 or TRBD2 (6 bases each). This CDR3 is 15 amino acids long. Germline assignment: CDR1 MGHRA and CDR2 YSYEKL. Between the trimmed V and J ends, which lost 1 base and 2 bases, there was a span of 10 bases. CDR3 in DNA: TGCGCCAGCAGCCAAGTCGGGGGCCCCACAGATACGCAGTATTTT. This encodes CASSQVGGPTDTQYF.

V and J are TRBV28 and TRBJ2-7; 9 bases agree with TRBD1. Losses at the gene ends were 6 bases for V and 1 base for J; bases not matched to a gene: 7. Per germline, CDR1 MDHEN and CDR2 SYDVKM. CDR3 length equals 15 residues. The CDR3 spells CASSRSGTGSYEQYF. CDR3 in DNA: TGTGCCAGCAGCAGATCAGGGACAGGGTCCTACGAGCAGTACTTC.

This clonotype was observed many times. The junction departs from germline at one end; a sequencing error may be responsible. V gene TRBV20-1 combines with J gene TRBJ2-7, with a possible D match to TRBD1 (6 bases). This CDR3 has 13 amino acids. In germline, CDR1 is DFQATT, CDR2 SNEGSKA (reference sequence). The CDR3 here is CSAQMDSRYEQYF. In nucleotides, the CDR3 is TGTAGTGCTCAGATGGACAGTCGCTACGAGCAGTACTTC.